Following are 20 T cell receptor beta chains from one sample sequenced in a study of T-cell reconstitution after alpha-beta-depleted transplantation in children. Unique molecular identifiers were incorporated when the TCRbeta library was constructed. From the PCR reads, TCRdb called clonotypes with MiXCR, one entry per CDR3 protein. The table shows more than 150,000 distinct CDR3 sequences, with about 15% occurring only once. Sample: PBMCs from the stem cell graft donor, taken from the stem cell graft. The receptors come from a human donor who donated a stem cell graft to a child with acute lymphoblastic leukemia.

This clonotype was seen many times. The CDR3 sequence: CASVSGTEIYGYTF. CDR3 DNA: TGTGCCAGCGTTTCCGGGACGGAGATCTATGGCTACACCTTC. This chain connects TRBV12-3 or TRBV12-4 to TRBJ1-2; D is possibly TRBD1 (5 bases). The CDR3 runs to 14 residues. V lost 8 bases, J lost 4 bases, and 17 bases lay in between.

This clonotype was recorded a few times. J is TRBJ1-2 and V is TRBV6-5; D not resolved. V dropped 0 bases and J dropped 2 bases, with 10 bases sitting between them. CDR1 is MNHEY, CDR2 SVGAGI, per germline. This CDR3 is built from 15 residues. CDR3 loop: CASSYSRAGNYGYTF. The CDR3 DNA sequence: TGTGCCAGCAGTTACTCGAGGGCAGGCAACTATGGCTACACCTTC.

This clonotype was seen many times. This chain joins TRBV29-1 and TRBJ2-7; 11 bases agree with TRBD1. The germline V gene has CDR1 SQVTM and CDR2 ANQGSEA. With 7 bases clipped from V and 6 bases from J, the junction kept 8 bases outside the gene matches. This CDR3 is built from 13 residues. The CDR3: CSAAKGTGGEQYF. CDR3 DNA sequence: TGCAGCGCAGCTAAAGGGACAGGGGGCGAGCAGTACTTC.

This clonotype was picked up many times. This rearrangement joins TRBV5-6 to TRBJ2-1; 9 bases match TRBD2. Germline assignment: CDR1 SGHDT and CDR2 YYEEEE. The CDR3 is 15 amino acids. The junction had 10 bases not matched to a gene; V was cut back by 7 bases and J by 5 bases. Here the CDR3 reads CASREGLARNNEQFF. The CDR3 nucleotides read TGTGCCAGCCGAGAGGGACTAGCAAGGAACAATGAGCAGTTCTTC.

In its sample, this clonotype ranks as medium-sized (0.01 to 0.1%). The rearrangement joins TRBV20-1 to TRBJ2-7, with TRBD2 matching 9 bases. Germline V gene sequence: CDR1 DFQATT, CDR2 SNEGSKA (reference sequence). The CDR3 consists of 16 residues. The V segment lost 0 bases and the J segment 4 bases; nucleotides outside the gene matches: 10. The DNA of the CDR3 is TGCAGTGCTAGAGATTTTAGCGGGAGAATCGATTACGAGCAGTACTTC. Translation gives CSARDFSGRIDYEQYF.

The chain uses TRBV30 and TRBJ2-7; D is possibly TRBD2 (6 bases). Per germline, CDR1 GTSNPN and CDR2 SVGIG (reference sequence). This CDR3 contains 12 residues. V was cut by 4 bases and J by 7 bases, with 14 bases left in between. The CDR3 sequence: CAWNAQAGEQYF. CDR3 DNA sequence: TGTGCCTGGAACGCCCAGGCGGGAGAGCAGTACTTC.

Many counts were recorded for this clonotype. The chain employs TRBV7-9 and TRBJ2-7; D unclear. The V gene's germline CDR1 is SEHNR and CDR2 FQNEAQ (reference sequence). The CDR3 consists of 13 residues. Trimming left V 1 base short and J 2 bases short, with 6 bases between. The CDR3 loop is CASSLGDAYEQYF. CDR3 nucleotides: TGTGCCAGCAGCTTAGGAGATGCCTACGAGCAGTACTTC.

This clonotype was seen repeatedly, ten times or more. The V and J genes are TRBV7-9 and TRBJ2-1; TRBD2 might be the D (6 bases). V dropped 5 bases and J dropped 5 bases, with 10 bases sitting between them. The length of the CDR3 is 13 residues. Germline CDR1 SEHNR, CDR2 FQNEAQ (reference sequence). Here the CDR3 reads CASSPPGDNEQFF. The CDR3 bases are TGTGCCAGCAGCCCACCGGGGGACAATGAGCAGTTCTTC.

This clonotype was seen repeatedly, ten times or more. The rearrangement joins TRBV27 to TRBJ2-7; 8 bases map to TRBD1. This CDR3 has 14 residues. V was pared by 8 bases and J by 2 bases, with 8 bases of the junction left unmatched. Germline V lookup: CDR1 MNHEY, CDR2 SMNVEV (reference sequence). In DNA form, the CDR3 reads TGTGCCAGCTCTGACAGGGGTATTACCTACGAGCAGTACTTC. Protein product: CASSDRGITYEQYF.

This clonotype was detected ten times or more. This sequence joins TRBV20-1 and TRBJ1-5; D is perhaps TRBD1 (6 bases). The CDR3 sequence is 14 residues long. Germline CDR1 DFQATT, CDR2 SNEGSKA (reference sequence). With 4 bases removed from V and 5 bases from J, the gap between germline ends came to 15 bases. The CDR3 sequence: CSAISGGWDQPQHF. CDR3 bases: TGCAGTGCTATATCCGGGGGCTGGGATCAGCCCCAGCATTTT.

This clonotype was detected ten times or more. V gene TRBV5-4 combines with J gene TRBJ1-1; no clear D. This CDR3 comprises 13 residues. Germline V gene data show CDR1 as SGHNT and CDR2 as YYREEE (reference sequence). V lost 0 bases and J 3 bases, leaving 6 bases between the germline ends. The CDR3 region has the DNA TGTGCCAGCAGCTTGGAACAGTACACTGAAGCTTTCTTT. This gives the protein CASSLEQYTEAFF.

The chain combines TRBV5-1 with TRBJ2-5; D is uncertain. CDR1 is SGHRS, CDR2 YFSETQ, per germline. V lost 2 bases to trimming and J lost 2 bases, with 7 bases between them. The CDR3 runs to 13 residues. Written as DNA, the CDR3 is TGCGCCAGCAGCTTCTCGCAACAAGAGACCCAGTACTTC. It encodes CASSFSQQETQYF.

This chain joins TRBV4-1 and TRBJ2-1; D may be TRBD1 (6 bases). V was clipped by 4 bases and J by 3 bases, with 19 bases between them. This CDR3 region has 17 residues. Germline V lookup: CDR1 MGHRA, CDR2 YSYEKL. The CDR3 nucleotides are TGCGCCAGCAGCCCAGGGGTCGGGATTAGAGGCTACAATGAGCAGTTCTTC. Translated, it gives CASSPGVGIRGYNEQFF.

This clonotype showed up just a few times. The V gene is TRBV11-3, the J gene TRBJ1-4; D perhaps matches TRBD1 (5 bases). Germline CDR1 reads SGHNT; CDR2 reads YENEEA. V lost 2 bases and J 8 bases, leaving 12 bases between the germline ends. The CDR3 spans 14 residues. CDR3 in amino acids: CASSLRGPGEKLFF. In DNA, the CDR3 is TGTGCCAGCAGCTTAAGGGGCCCTGGAGAAAAACTGTTTTTT. Filled out from reference TRBV11-3 and TRBJ1-4, the complete variable domain reads EAGVVQSPRYKIIEKKQPVAFWCNPISGHNTLYWYLQNLGQGPELLIRYENEEAVDDSQLPKDRFSAERLKGVDSTLKIQPAELGDSAVYLCASSLRGPGEKLFFGSGTQLSVL.

This clonotype was recorded at least ten times. The gene calls are TRBV29-1 and TRBJ2-1, with TRBD2 as a possible D gene (6 bases). The CDR3 totals 14 residues. Trimming pared 4 bases from V and 8 bases from J, leaving 18 bases between. Looked up from germline, CDR1 is SQVTM and CDR2 is ANQGSEA. CDR3 residues: CSVGGTDMTDEQFF. CDR3 DNA sequence: TGCAGCGTTGGCGGGACGGACATGACGGATGAGCAGTTCTTC.

This clonotype has at least ten counts. The chain is built from TRBV27 and TRBJ2-7; a weak D match, TRBD1 (5 bases). This CDR3 comprises 13 residues. CDR1 is MNHEY, CDR2 SMNVEV, per germline (reference sequence). V lost 5 bases and J 2 bases, leaving 10 bases between the germline ends. The CDR3 protein is CASSPGLPYEQYF. In DNA form, the CDR3 reads TGTGCCAGCAGTCCAGGGCTTCCCTACGAGCAGTACTTC.

This clonotype came up many times. The chain recombines TRBV4-2 with TRBJ2-7; 12 nucleotides agree with TRBD2. The CDR3 contains 16 residues. Trimming removed 1 base from V and 4 bases from J; junction bases left unmatched: 5. In germline, CDR1 is LGHNA, CDR2 YNFKEQ. The CDR3 reads CASSQAGLAGRYEQYF. CDR3 bases: TGTGCCAGCAGCCAAGCGGGACTAGCGGGCAGGTACGAGCAGTACTTC.

At least ten counts were recorded for this clonotype. The genes are TRBV11-2 and TRBJ2-3, with TRBD2 matching 8 bases. The germline V gene encodes CDR1 SGHAT and CDR2 FQNNGV. V shed 2 bases and J 6 bases; nucleotides not matched to a gene: 16. The CDR3 is 18 residues long. DNA for the CDR3: TGTGCCAGCAGCTTATCCGCCCCGGGAGCGGGAGCTATCGATACGCAGTATTTT. It encodes CASSLSAPGAGAIDTQYF.

This chain links TRBV29-1 with TRBJ2-1; no clear D gene. The V gene's germline CDR1 is SQVTM and CDR2 ANQGSEA. The V end lost 7 bases, the J end lost 2 bases, and 12 bases lay between the germline ends. The CDR3 extends over 13 amino acids. The CDR3 is CSAMPRTYNEQFF. As DNA, the CDR3 is TGCAGCGCTATGCCGAGGACCTACAATGAGCAGTTCTTC.

Ten or more counts support this clonotype. The rearrangement uses TRBV12-3 or TRBV12-4 and TRBJ2-1, with no clear D. The CDR3 has 15 amino acids. The germline V and J ends were trimmed by 6 bases and 0 bases, with 12 bases remaining between them. The CDR3 reads CASSALQSSYNEQFF. The DNA for the CDR3 is TGTGCCAGCAGCGCGCTCCAGAGCTCCTACAATGAGCAGTTCTTC.